The sample holds a few counts of the clone carrying this T cell receptor beta chain. The sample comes from a study of regulatory T cells in long-lasting Graves disease. The time point: newly diagnosed GD, antithyroid drugs for less than 3 months. PBMC-derived RNA was used for the TCR library. With iRepertoire HTBI primers and Arm-PCR of CDR3 regions, TCR beta libraries were built. TCRdb itself ran the multiplex PCR reads through MiXCR, one entry per CDR3 protein. The top ten clones hold roughly 25% of a sample with about 530,000 distinct CDR3 sequences, about 16% of them seen once. The same data also went into a second study, on T cells in Graves' hyperthyroidism and ophthalmopathy.

The clonotype originates from a woman aged 40-60 years with Graves disease. The sequencing here drew on peripheral blood mononuclear cells (PBMCs), taken at new diagnosis, from a patient treated with antithyroid drugs.

The CDR3 DNA sequence: TGCAGTGCTAGATGGGGCGGCGAGCAGTACTTC. The encoded protein is CSARWGGEQYF. The V call is TRBV20-1, the J call TRBJ2-7; D may be TRBD1 (5 bases). The germline V gene encodes CDR1 DFQATT and CDR2 SNEGSKA (reference sequence). V gave up 2 bases and J gave up 6 bases, with 8 bases separating them. The CDR3 runs 11 residues.